The entry that follows covers one T cell receptor beta chain sequence. The data were taken from a study of blood T cell repertoires in COVID-19. The overall study: The United States, Italy and Spain provided the acute and convalescent COVID-19 samples. T cells, B-cell-depleted T cells, or PBMCs supplied cDNA or gDNA.

Per the authors' pipeline: Amplification from reference gene primers served as the basis for estimated nucleated cell counts. Sequencing was performed with immunoSEQ multiplex PCR; in TCRdb, only in-frame clones are kept and a portion is missing. The DNA gave D and trimming, while V, J and clone size come from that table. In the table there are 81,000 or so clones, around 89% of which are singletons. This TCR derives from a man in his 70s with active or convalescent COVID-19. The specimen was peripheral blood.

The CDR3 coding sequence is TGTGCCAGTAGCAGGGCGCAGGGGGCTATCTCTGGCTCACCCCTCCACTTT. Amino acids: CASSRAQGAISGSPLHF. The rearrangement joins TRBV19 to TRBJ1-6; 8 bases are a match to TRBD1. The V and J ends lost 6 bases and 10 bases, in that order; junction bases with no gene match: 17. CDR3 size: 17 residues. Germline CDR1 LNHDA, CDR2 SQIVND (reference sequence).